This T cell receptor beta chain was retrieved from a study of cytomegalovirus exposure and HLA in healthy donors. The overall study: A prior analysis found 117 million unique TCR beta sequences from 150 million to 200 million T cells.

The PCR ran on 60 Vbeta and 13 Jbeta primers. Libraries were prepared by immunoSEQ multiplex PCR; TCRdb keeps only in-frame clonotypes and omits some of them. Here the sample spans 150,000 to 200,000 clones, around 68% being singletons. The specimen sequenced was PBMCs. This clonotype was obtained from a middle-aged woman in good health and CMV-seropositive.

As DNA, the CDR3 is TGTGCCAGCAGCGTAGCTATGGGACAGGGTAATGAAAAACTGTTTTTT. Translation gives CASSVAMGQGNEKLFF. The chain recombines TRBV9 with TRBJ1-4; TRBD1 matches 9 bases. Trimming removed 0 bases from V and 4 bases from J; junction bases left unmatched: 4. Germline V gene sequence: CDR1 SGDLS, CDR2 YYNGEE. This CDR3 region has 16 residues.